This T cell receptor (beta chain) was identified in a study of fetal regulatory T cell absence and autoimmunity (TCRdb year 2017). Broadly, across the study: Exocrine pancreas autoimmunity was observed in the IPEX patients in the absence of clinical diabetes. Beyond this particular receptor, the publication reports: Significant oligoclonal enrichment of the TCR compartment was observed in pancreas versus cord blood, with some top clones enriched more than 90-fold. Cord blood and pancreas had broadly similar TRB gene family usage, resembling published neonatal and adult repertoires. The oligoclonal enrichment was interpreted as supporting antigen-driven autoimmunity in the pancreas before birth in IPEX syndrome.

The junction shows trimming of 2 bases on V and 6 bases on J, plus 13 bases between the germline ends. The CDR3, cysteine through phenylalanine, is 14 amino acids long. Just CDR3 DNA is preserved here, 42 bases in frame from base 1. CDR1 is given as MNHEY and CDR2 as SMNVEV, both from the germline V gene (reference sequence). As regards this clone: Its antigen is still unknown. Per-nucleotide qualities are absent, and no much larger clonotype sits a single base away.

Repertoire sequencing was done on genomic DNA taken from frozen pancreas tissue. The DNeasy Blood and Tissue Kit was used to extract 2-3 ug of genomic DNA from umbilical cord blood or frozen pancreas. TCRbeta CDR3 regions were amplified and barcoded by two-step multiplex PCR on the immunoSEQ human TCRbeta survey platform. Sequencing of the libraries was done on Illumina instruments, and IgH was sequenced in parallel from the same samples. The original pipeline was this. Raw reads were filtered against IMGT V, D, J definitions and binned by a nearest-neighbor algorithm to remove PCR and sequencing errors. A clone was defined by an identical nucleotide sequence, and differential abundance between tissues was tested with a Fisher exact test for each clone at a pFDR threshold of p<0.01. Clones with frequencies too low for statistical inference were excluded by a minimum inclusion filter of 10 in either sample. Pairwise clonal comparisons used the immunoSEQ Analyzer, and gene family usage was assessed with IMGT tools. The immuneACCESS repertoire file appears here via TCRdb, limited to in-frame rearrangements. These files lack a portion of the clones; in checked studies, under half of the deficit traces to unresolved V genes, and the cause of the others is not known. V, J and clone size are those of that table, while D and trimming were read from the DNA. The sample yields about 95,000 clones; approximately 79% were counted once. The ten largest clones represent 2% of the sample.

This sequence originates from a male donor with IPEX syndrome. Recombination connected TRBV27 to TRBJ1-1; TRBD1 could be the D gene, as 6 bases match. The source material was pancreas tissue. The CDR3 region has the sequence CASSLSQGFPEAFF. The nucleotide sequence is given as TGTGCCAGCAGTTTAAGCCAGGGGTTCCCTGAAGCTTTCTTT.